The 9 T cell receptor beta chains given below trace back to one sample, sequenced in a study of blood T cells in healthy people across ages. Together with a sample-barcoded 5' primer, a J-beta primer mix was included in a second PCR lasting roughly 6 to 12 cycles. TCRdb analysed the 5' RACE reads with MiXCR anew, one entry per CDR3 protein. The table has around 1,800,000 distinct CDR3 sequences, 30% to 40% seen once. The sequencing input was blood. Receptors originate from a human donor in good health.

This rearrangement joins TRBV12-5 to TRBJ1-1; D not resolved. Germline assignment: CDR1 LGHNT and CDR2 FRNRAP. The CDR3 is 15 amino acids. Trimming left V 2 bases short and J 4 bases short, with 14 bases between. CDR3 residues: CASGLSGQGGTEAFF. In DNA, the CDR3 is TGTGCTAGTGGTTTGAGCGGTCAAGGAGGCACTGAAGCTTTCTTT.

The sample holds many counts of this clonotype. The gene calls are TRBV5-6 and TRBJ1-2, with D possibly being TRBD1 (5 bases). This CDR3 spans 13 amino acids. CDR1 is SGHDT, CDR2 YYEEEE, per germline. With 0 bases removed from V and 7 bases from J, the gap between germline ends came to 10 bases. CDR3 loop: CASSLVGDFGYTF. The DNA for the CDR3 is TGTGCCAGCAGCTTGGTTGGGGACTTTGGCTACACCTTC.

This clonotype was detected a few times. The chain joins TRBV12-3 or TRBV12-4 to TRBJ1-2, with 7 bases lining up with TRBD1. V was pared by 5 bases and J by 0 bases, with 6 bases of the junction left unmatched. The CDR3 runs 15 residues. CDR3 protein: CASSRDSTSNYGYTF. CDR3 DNA sequence: TGTGCCAGCAGTCGGGACAGCACTTCTAACTATGGCTACACCTTC.

V and J are TRBV7-8 and TRBJ1-2; no reliable D call. This CDR3 is built from 14 residues. Per the germline V gene, CDR1 is SGHVS and CDR2 is FQNEAQ. Deletions cut 5 bases from V and 8 bases from J, with 18 bases between. The CDR3 loop is CASSGPQSAGGYTF. Written as DNA, the CDR3 is TGTGCCAGCAGCGGCCCACAGAGCGCCGGGGGCTACACCTTC. Looking up the rest from reference TRBV7-8 and TRBJ1-2 gives the full variable domain: GAGVSQSPRYKVAKRGQDVALRCDPISGHVSLFWYQQALGQGPEFLTYFQNEAQLDKSGLPSDRFFAERPEGSVSTLKIQRTQQEDSAVYLCASSGPQSAGGYTFGSGTRLTVV.

This chain joins TRBV6-2 or TRBV6-3 and TRBJ2-1; TRBD2 might be the D (5 bases). V was cut by 0 bases and J by 9 bases, with 12 bases left in between. The CDR3 has 14 residues. Germline V CDR1 and CDR2: MNHEY, SVGEGT. The CDR3 DNA is TGTGCCAGCAGTTACTCAAGGACTGAGAGTGAGCAGTTCTTC. Encoded protein: CASSYSRTESEQFF.

In its sample, this clonotype was seen a few times. V and J are TRBV29-1 and TRBJ2-3, with TRBD2 matching 11 bases. The junction had 12 bases not matched to a gene; V was cut back by 4 bases and J by 0 bases. This CDR3 has 18 residues. Germline V lookup: CDR1 SQVTM, CDR2 ANQGSEA. CDR3 protein: CSVAGEASGGTSTDTQYF. CDR3 nucleotide sequence: TGCAGCGTTGCTGGTGAGGCTAGCGGGGGGACTAGCACAGATACGCAGTATTTT.

The CDR3: CSVRLAGDYYNEQFF. CDR3 nucleotide sequence: TGCAGCGTCCGACTAGCGGGGGACTACTACAATGAGCAGTTCTTC. This chain joins TRBV29-1 and TRBJ2-1; 12 nucleotides line up with TRBD2. Looked up from germline, CDR1 is SQVTM and CDR2 is ANQGSEA. The trim removed 6 bases at V and 3 bases at J, leaving 6 bases unmatched. This CDR3 has 15 residues.

This clonotype was seen only a few times. The chain joins TRBV6-5 to TRBJ2-7; TRBD2 agrees at 7 bases. Germline lookup yields CDR1 MNHEY and CDR2 SVGAGI. The V and J ends lost 4 bases and 1 base, in that order; junction bases with no gene match: 7. This CDR3 has 15 residues. The chain's CDR3 is CASSFTPGGSYEQYF. The CDR3 DNA follows: TGTGCCAGCAGTTTTACCCCGGGGGGATCCTACGAGCAGTACTTC.

The chain couples TRBV12-3 or TRBV12-4 to TRBJ1-5, with TRBD1 as a possible D gene (6 bases). Trimming pared 3 bases from V and 3 bases from J, leaving 9 bases between. The CDR3 loop spans 14 amino acids. The CDR3 region is CASSFWDTNQPQHF. The DNA for the CDR3 is TGTGCCAGCAGTTTTTGGGACACCAATCAGCCCCAGCATTTT.